This T cell receptor (beta chain) came from a study of shared clonotypes between healthy human individuals. Findings of the study overall: Across subsets, estimated richness was generally greater for naive than for memory populations.

Trimming stripped 4 bases from V and 8 bases from J, with 17 bases between. CDR1 and CDR2 (germline): MGHRA, YSYEKL. The CDR3 extends over 15 amino acids. A note on this clone: As yet, its antigen is unknown.

TCRdb's copy holds only in-frame clones and misses some; the assay was immunoSEQ multiplex PCR. The sample yields about 2,500,000 clones, around nine tenths seen once. The genes are TRBV4-1 and TRBJ1-4, with D possibly matching TRBD1 (6 bases). The source material was naive CD4+ T cells sorted from blood. Described subset: CD45RA+ positively selected. The origin of this receptor is a man between 18 and 29 years old in good health. CDR3 DNA sequence: TGCGCCAGCAGCCGACTAGGGGGGTTTAGGGAAAAACTGTTTTTT. Translated, it gives CASSRLGGFREKLFF.